The 9 T cell receptor beta chains below come from one sample, sequenced in a study of blood T cell repertoires in COVID-19. Clones were sequenced by immunoSEQ multiplex PCR, and TCRdb holds only the in-frame ones, with some missing. The table records about 98,000 clones, 75% to 85% of them present only once. The sequenced sample was peripheral blood. The receptors derive from a man between 65 and 79 years old with acute or convalescent COVID-19.

The chain employs TRBV6-2 or TRBV6-3 and TRBJ1-1; 8 bases are shared with TRBD1. Germline V gene sequence: CDR1 MNHEY, CDR2 SVGEGT. The trim removed 4 bases at V and 0 bases at J, leaving 10 bases unmatched. There are 17 residues in the CDR3. CDR3 sequence reads: CASSSTGTGPMNTEAFF. The DNA for the CDR3 is TGTGCCAGCAGTTCCACGGGGACAGGCCCCATGAACACTGAAGCTTTCTTT.

This clone was counted only a few times. V is TRBV6-5 and J is TRBJ1-3, with a possible D match to TRBD1 (6 bases). This CDR3 contains 15 residues. Trimming shortened V by 6 bases and J by 4 bases, and 16 bases separated the two germline ends. In germline, CDR1 is MNHEY, CDR2 SVGAGI. In DNA, the CDR3 is TGTGCCAGCAGCCCCCAGGGGAAAGAGGGAAACACCATATATTTT. This translates into CASSPQGKEGNTIYF.

The rearrangement uses TRBV2 and TRBJ2-5, with D tentatively TRBD2 (5 bases). Trimming removed 7 bases at V and 4 bases at J, with 22 bases between. CDR1 is SNHLY, CDR2 FYNNEI, per germline. This CDR3 is built from 16 residues. The CDR3 region has the DNA TGTGCCAGCAAAGGCGAGCCGGGAAAAAGAGCAGAGACCCAGTACTTC. It translates to CASKGEPGKRAETQYF.

This clone has more than one count but fewer than ten. The chain joins TRBV28 to TRBJ1-4; D is unresolved. CDR1 and CDR2 (germline): MDHEN, SYDVKM. The CDR3 loop spans 12 amino acids. Trimming shortened V by 6 bases and J by 3 bases, and 5 bases separated the two germline ends. Here the CDR3 DNA reads TGTGCCAGCAGCGGGGCTAATGAAAAACTGTTTTTT. Encoded protein: CASSGANEKLFF.

V and J are TRBV5-1 and TRBJ2-5; 7 positions match TRBD1. Germline lookup yields CDR1 SGHRS and CDR2 YFSETQ. V trimming: 4 bases; J trimming: 5 bases; junction bases outside the gene matches: 14. The CDR3 totals 16 residues. Here the CDR3 DNA reads TGCGCCAGCAGCCCGATCGCCCGGACAGGACCGGAGACCCAGTACTTC. As protein: CASSPIARTGPETQYF.

V and J are TRBV15 and TRBJ1-2; 7 nucleotides line up with TRBD1. The CDR3 covers 19 residues. The V gene end was trimmed by 4 bases and the J gene end by 5 bases; junction bases not matched to a gene: 22. Per the germline V gene, CDR1 is LNHNV and CDR2 is YYDKDF (reference sequence). CDR3 region: CATSTEEGDRGARWYGYTF. CDR3 DNA: TGTGCCACCAGCACGGAGGAAGGGGACAGAGGAGCCAGGTGGTATGGCTACACCTTC.

Only one count was recorded for this clone. CDR3 DNA sequence: TGTGCCAGCAGTGAAAGGACAGCTCGTCCCCAGTACTTC. Encoded protein: CASSERTARPQYF. This chain connects TRBV6-1 to TRBJ2-5, with D tentatively TRBD1 (6 bases). Trimming stripped 2 bases from V and 9 bases from J, with 13 bases between. Germline CDR1 is MNHNS and CDR2 is SASEGT. The CDR3 runs 13 residues.

The rearrangement links TRBV27 to TRBJ1-4; D not certain. The V gene lost 3 bases and the J gene lost 2 bases, with 13 bases spanning the gap. From germline, CDR1 is MNHEY and CDR2 SMNVEV (reference sequence). CDR3 length: 16 residues. DNA for the CDR3: TGTGCCAGCAGTTTGTCCTCGAGATTCACTAATGAAAAACTGTTTTTT. Its protein is CASSLSSRFTNEKLFF.

The rearrangement joins TRBV7-8 to TRBJ2-4; possible D gene TRBD2, 6 bases. CDR1 and CDR2 (germline): SGHVS, FQNEAQ. Trimming pared 5 bases from V and 1 base from J, leaving 21 bases between. The CDR3 consists of 18 residues. DNA for the CDR3: TGTGCCAGCAGCCCCCTAAGTACCGGGGGTGGGGCCAAAAACATTCAGTACTTC. Translation gives CASSPLSTGGGAKNIQYF.